Listed here are 11 T cell receptor beta chains from one sample, sequenced in a study of blood T cell repertoires in COVID-19. Clones were sequenced by immunoSEQ multiplex PCR, and TCRdb holds only the in-frame ones, with some missing. The data hold 150,000 to 200,000 clones, with around 90% observed a single time. Sequencing was done on a sample of peripheral blood. Source of these receptors: a man aged 45 to 65 with acute or convalescent COVID-19.

The chain uses TRBV27 and TRBJ1-3; a weak D match, TRBD1 (6 bases). V lost 5 bases and J 0 bases, leaving 14 bases between the germline ends. In germline, CDR1 is MNHEY, CDR2 SMNVEV (reference sequence). The CDR3 has 16 residues. In DNA form, the CDR3 reads TGTGCCAGCAGTCCGGATCCAGGGGTCTCTGGAAACACCATATATTTT. Protein sequence: CASSPDPGVSGNTIYF.

This clone has only one observation. The chain couples TRBV5-4 to TRBJ1-1; no firm D call. CDR1 SGHNT and CDR2 YYREEE come from the germline V gene (reference sequence). V shed 4 bases and J shed 3 bases, with 13 bases lying between them. This CDR3 is built from 14 residues. CDR3 amino acids: CASSRGNRDTEAFF. The CDR3 DNA reads TGTGCCAGCAGCCGAGGGAACCGTGACACTGAAGCTTTCTTT.

This chain connects TRBV19 to TRBJ2-3, with 7 bases fitting TRBD2. V was clipped by 10 bases and J by 2 bases; unmatched bases: 6. This CDR3 is 13 amino acids long. Germline loops: CDR1 LNHDA, CDR2 SQIVND (reference sequence). In DNA, the CDR3 is TGTGCCACTCACCAGCGGGACACAGATACGCAGTATTTT. It encodes CATHQRDTDTQYF.

Only a few counts were recorded for this clone. The rearrangement links TRBV11-2 to TRBJ2-2; 12 positions match TRBD2. J was trimmed by 4 bases and V by 5 bases; bases with no gene match: 11. Germline V CDR1 and CDR2: SGHAT, FQNNGV. The CDR3 covers 18 residues. CDR3 protein: CASSPTSLAGGVTGELFF. CDR3 in DNA: TGTGCCAGCAGCCCCACCTCTCTAGCGGGAGGGGTCACCGGGGAGCTGTTTTTT.

This chain links TRBV5-1 with TRBJ2-3; TRBD1 agrees at 9 bases. Germline trimming cut 10 bases from V and 8 bases from J; bases unmatched to any gene: 17. Germline assignment: CDR1 SGHRS and CDR2 YFSETQ. The CDR3 has 15 amino acids. The CDR3 loop reads CASSPRDRDQATQYF. The CDR3 DNA follows: TGCGCCTCCTCACCCCGGGACAGGGACCAAGCTACGCAGTATTTT.

The chain couples TRBV28 to TRBJ2-4; tentatively, D is TRBD1 (6 bases). The germline V and J ends were trimmed by 5 bases and 3 bases, with 14 bases remaining between them. CDR1 and CDR2 (germline): MDHEN, SYDVKM. This CDR3 is 15 amino acids long. This chain's CDR3 is CASSHREPSKNIQYF. In nucleotides, the CDR3 is TGTGCCAGCAGTCACAGGGAACCCAGCAAAAACATTCAGTACTTC.

The chain uses TRBV3-1 (or the pseudogene TRBV3-2) and TRBJ2-7; 9 bases map to TRBD1. V dropped 3 bases and J dropped 3; count of bases not matched to a gene: 6. The CDR3 is 15 residues long. Germline V CDR1 and CDR2: LGHDT, YNNKEL (reference sequence). This CDR3 reads CASSHAPGQGYEQYV. The CDR3 DNA reads TGTGCCAGCAGCCACGCTCCGGGACAGGGCTACGAGCAGTACGTC.

The table lists this clone with a count of one. The gene calls are TRBV7-2 and TRBJ1-1, with D perhaps matching TRBD1 (6 bases). Germline V gives CDR1 SGHTA, CDR2 FQGNSA. V lost 1 base and J lost 1, with 22 bases in between. The CDR3 is 19 amino acids. This CDR3 is CASSLVIGQIRRWNTEAFF. CDR3 sequence (DNA): TGTGCCAGCAGCTTAGTTATAGGACAGATCCGGCGTTGGAACACTGAAGCTTTCTTT. The variable domain in full, completed from reference TRBV7-2 and TRBJ1-1, reads GAGVSQSPSNKVTEKGKDVELRCDPISGHTALYWYRQSLGQGLEFLIYFQGNSAPDKSGLPSDRFSAERTGGSVSTLTIQRTQQEDSAVYLCASSLVIGQIRRWNTEAFFGQGTRLTVV.

J is TRBJ1-2 and V is TRBV21-1; TRBD1 is the table's D call and was not checked against the DNA. TRBV21-1 is described as a pseudogene. The CDR3 is 17 amino acids. The CDR3 sequence: CASSKGPRDSLNYGYTF. The CDR3 DNA reads TGTGCCAGCAGCAAAGGACCCAGGGACAGTTTGAACTATGGCTACACCTTC.

The chain is built from TRBV5-1 and TRBJ1-1; 10 nucleotides line up with TRBD1. The CDR3 has 15 amino acids. Trimming cost V 4 bases and J 3 bases; bases outside gene matches: 6. Germline CDR1 SGHRS, CDR2 YFSETQ. As DNA, the CDR3 is TGCGCCAGCAGCCCTGGGACAGGGGTCGACACTGAAGCTTTCTTT. It codes for CASSPGTGVDTEAFF. Using reference TRBV5-1 and TRBJ1-1 for the parts outside the CDR3, the full variable domain is KAGVTQTPRYLIKTRGQQVTLSCSPISGHRSVSWYQQTPGQGLQFLFEYFSETQRNKGNFPGRFSGRQFSNSRSEMNVSTLELGDSALYLCASSPGTGVDTEAFFGQGTRLTVV.

In its sample, this clone was seen once. The chain links TRBV18 to TRBJ1-3; 7 nucleotides line up with TRBD1. Germline V gene lookup returns CDR1 KGHSH and CDR2 LQKENI. The CDR3 totals 15 residues. The trim removed 3 bases at V and 2 bases at J, leaving 4 bases unmatched. CDR3 amino acids: CASSPTGSPGNTIYF. The DNA of the CDR3 is TGTGCCAGCTCACCGACAGGGAGCCCTGGAAACACCATATATTTT.